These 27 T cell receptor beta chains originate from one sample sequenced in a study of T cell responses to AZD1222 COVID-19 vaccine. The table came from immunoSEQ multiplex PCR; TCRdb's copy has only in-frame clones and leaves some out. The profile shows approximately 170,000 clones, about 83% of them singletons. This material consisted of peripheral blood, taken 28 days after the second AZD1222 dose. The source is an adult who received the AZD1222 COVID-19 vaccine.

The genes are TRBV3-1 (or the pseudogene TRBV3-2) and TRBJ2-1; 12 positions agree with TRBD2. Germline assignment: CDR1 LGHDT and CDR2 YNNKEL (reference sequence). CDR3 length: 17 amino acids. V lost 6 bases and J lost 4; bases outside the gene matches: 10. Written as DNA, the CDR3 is TGTGCCAGCAGTACCAGTACGCTAGCGGGGGGGTACAATGAGCAGTTCTTC. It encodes CASSTSTLAGGYNEQFF.

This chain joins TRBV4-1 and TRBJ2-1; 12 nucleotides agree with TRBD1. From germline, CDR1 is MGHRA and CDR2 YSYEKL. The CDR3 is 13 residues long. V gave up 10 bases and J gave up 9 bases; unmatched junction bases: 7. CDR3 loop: CATRGTGGSEQFF. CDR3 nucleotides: TGCGCCACCAGGGGGACAGGGGGCAGTGAGCAGTTCTTC.

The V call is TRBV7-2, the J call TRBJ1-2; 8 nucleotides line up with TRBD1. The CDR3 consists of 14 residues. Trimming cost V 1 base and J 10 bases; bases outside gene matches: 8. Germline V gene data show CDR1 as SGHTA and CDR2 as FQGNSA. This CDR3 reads CASSLERTGIFYTF. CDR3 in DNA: TGTGCCAGCAGCTTAGAACGGACAGGGATATTCTACACCTTC.

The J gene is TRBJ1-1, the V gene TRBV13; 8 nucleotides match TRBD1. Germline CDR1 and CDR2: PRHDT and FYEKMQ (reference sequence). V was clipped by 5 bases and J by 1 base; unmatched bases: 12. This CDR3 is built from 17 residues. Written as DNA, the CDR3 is TGTGCCAGCAGCCTTACGGGACAGGTCCTTTGGAACACTGAAGCTTTCTTT. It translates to CASSLTGQVLWNTEAFF. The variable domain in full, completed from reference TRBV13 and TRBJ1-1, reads AAGVIQSPRHLIKEKRETATLKCYPIPRHDTVYWYQQGPGQDPQFLISFYEKMQSDKGSIPDRFSAQQFSDYHSELNMSSLELGDSALYFCASSLTGQVLWNTEAFFGQGTRLTVV.

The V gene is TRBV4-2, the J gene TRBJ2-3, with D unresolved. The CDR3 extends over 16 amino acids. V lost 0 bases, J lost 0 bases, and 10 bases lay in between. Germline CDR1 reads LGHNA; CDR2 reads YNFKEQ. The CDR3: CASSQDRLVSTDTQYF. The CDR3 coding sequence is TGTGCCAGCAGCCAAGACCGACTGGTGAGCACAGATACGCAGTATTTT.

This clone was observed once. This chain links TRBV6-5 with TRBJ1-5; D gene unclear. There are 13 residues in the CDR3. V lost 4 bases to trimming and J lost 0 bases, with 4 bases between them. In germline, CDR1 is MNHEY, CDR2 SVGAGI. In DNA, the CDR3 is TGTGCCAGCAGTTTAATTAGCAATCAGCCCCAGCATTTT. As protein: CASSLISNQPQHF.

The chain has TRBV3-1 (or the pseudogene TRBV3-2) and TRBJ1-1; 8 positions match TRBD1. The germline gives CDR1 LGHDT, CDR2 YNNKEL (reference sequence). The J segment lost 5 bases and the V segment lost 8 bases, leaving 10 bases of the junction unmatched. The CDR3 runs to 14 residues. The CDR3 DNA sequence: TGTGCCAGCGGAGGACAGGGTCCGGTTACTGAAGCTTTCTTT. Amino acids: CASGGQGPVTEAFF.

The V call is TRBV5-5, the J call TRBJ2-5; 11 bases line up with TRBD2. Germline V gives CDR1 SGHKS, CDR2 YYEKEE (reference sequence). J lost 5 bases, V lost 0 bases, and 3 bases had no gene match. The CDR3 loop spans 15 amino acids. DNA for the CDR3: TGTGCCAGCAGCTTGGTAGCGGGGGGGGACGAGACCCAGTACTTC. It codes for CASSLVAGGDETQYF.

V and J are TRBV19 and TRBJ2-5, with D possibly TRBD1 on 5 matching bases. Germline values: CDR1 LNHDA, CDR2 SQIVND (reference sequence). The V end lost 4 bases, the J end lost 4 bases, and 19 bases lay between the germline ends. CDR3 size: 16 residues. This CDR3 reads CASSTSLTDQGETQYF. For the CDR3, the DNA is TGTGCCAGTAGTACCTCCTTGACAGACCAGGGAGAGACCCAGTACTTC.

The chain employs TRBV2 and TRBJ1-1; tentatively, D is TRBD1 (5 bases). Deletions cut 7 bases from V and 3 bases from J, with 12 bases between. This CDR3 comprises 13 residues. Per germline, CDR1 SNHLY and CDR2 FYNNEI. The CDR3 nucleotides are TGTGCCAGCAACCAGGCCAGGGACACTGAAGCTTTCTTT. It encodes CASNQARDTEAFF.

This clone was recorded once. The CDR3 sequence: CASSLERVNEQFF. CDR3 sequence (DNA): TGTGCCAGCAGCTTGGAGAGGGTCAATGAGCAGTTCTTC. The chain recombines TRBV5-6 with TRBJ2-1; a weak D match, TRBD2 (5 bases). Trimming took off 0 bases at V and 6 bases at J, with 7 bases between the two ends. The CDR3 runs 13 residues. Germline assignment: CDR1 SGHDT and CDR2 YYEEEE.

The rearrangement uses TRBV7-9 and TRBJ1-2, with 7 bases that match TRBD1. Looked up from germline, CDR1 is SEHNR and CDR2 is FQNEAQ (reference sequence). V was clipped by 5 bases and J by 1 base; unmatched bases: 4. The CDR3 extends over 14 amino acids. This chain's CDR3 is CASSATGDNYGYTF. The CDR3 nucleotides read TGTGCCAGCAGCGCTACAGGGGATAACTATGGCTACACCTTC.

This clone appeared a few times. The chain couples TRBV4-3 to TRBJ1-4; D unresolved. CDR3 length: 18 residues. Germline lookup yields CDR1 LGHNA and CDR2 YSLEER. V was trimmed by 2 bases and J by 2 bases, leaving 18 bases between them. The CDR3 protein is CASSQTLGRSYTNEKLFF. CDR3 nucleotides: TGCGCCAGCAGCCAAACTCTCGGCCGATCTTACACTAATGAAAAACTGTTTTTT.

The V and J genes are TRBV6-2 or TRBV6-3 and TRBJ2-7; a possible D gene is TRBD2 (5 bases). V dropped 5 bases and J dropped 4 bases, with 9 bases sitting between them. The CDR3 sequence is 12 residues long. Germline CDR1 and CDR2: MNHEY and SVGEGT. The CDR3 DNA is TGTGCCAGCAGTGGACTTGCTTACGAGCAGTACTTC. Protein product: CASSGLAYEQYF.

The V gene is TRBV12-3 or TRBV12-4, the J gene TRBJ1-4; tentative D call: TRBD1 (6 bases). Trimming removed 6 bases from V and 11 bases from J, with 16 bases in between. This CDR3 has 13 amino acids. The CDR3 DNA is TGTGCCAGCAGCTTGACAGGTTGGGGCAAACTGTTTTTT. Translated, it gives CASSLTGWGKLFF.

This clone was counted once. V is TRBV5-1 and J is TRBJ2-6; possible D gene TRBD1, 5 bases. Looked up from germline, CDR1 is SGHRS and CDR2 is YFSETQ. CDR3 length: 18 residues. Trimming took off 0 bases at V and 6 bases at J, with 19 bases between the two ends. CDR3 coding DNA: TGCGCCAGCAGCTTGGAGGCAGCTGGGGCAATAGTGGCCAACGTCCTGACTTTC. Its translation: CASSLEAAGAIVANVLTF.

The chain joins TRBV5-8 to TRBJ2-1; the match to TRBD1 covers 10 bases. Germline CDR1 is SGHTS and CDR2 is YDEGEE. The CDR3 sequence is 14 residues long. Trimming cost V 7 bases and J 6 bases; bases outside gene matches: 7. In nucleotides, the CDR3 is TGTGCCAGCCGCCGGGACAGGGGTTTCAATGAGCAGTTCTTC. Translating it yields CASRRDRGFNEQFF.

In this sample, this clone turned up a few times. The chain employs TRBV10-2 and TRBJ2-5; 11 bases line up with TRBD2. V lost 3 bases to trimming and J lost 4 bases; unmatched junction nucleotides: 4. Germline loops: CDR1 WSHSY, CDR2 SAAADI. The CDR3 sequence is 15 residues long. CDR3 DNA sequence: TGCGCCAGCAGTGAACCTAGCGGGGGGAGAGAGACCCAGTACTTC. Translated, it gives CASSEPSGGRETQYF.

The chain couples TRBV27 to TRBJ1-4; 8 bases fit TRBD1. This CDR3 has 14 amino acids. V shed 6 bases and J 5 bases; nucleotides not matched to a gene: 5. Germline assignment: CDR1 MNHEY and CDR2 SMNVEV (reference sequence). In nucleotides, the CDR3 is TGTGCCAGCAGGGGGGGACAGGTGAATGAAAAACTGTTTTTT. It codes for CASRGGQVNEKLFF.

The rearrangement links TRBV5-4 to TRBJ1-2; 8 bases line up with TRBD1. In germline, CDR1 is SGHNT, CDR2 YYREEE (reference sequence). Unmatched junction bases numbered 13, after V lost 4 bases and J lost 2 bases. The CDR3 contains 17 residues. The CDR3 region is CASSPRAGGPPNYGYTF. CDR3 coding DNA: TGTGCCAGCAGCCCACGGGCAGGGGGCCCTCCGAACTATGGCTACACCTTC.

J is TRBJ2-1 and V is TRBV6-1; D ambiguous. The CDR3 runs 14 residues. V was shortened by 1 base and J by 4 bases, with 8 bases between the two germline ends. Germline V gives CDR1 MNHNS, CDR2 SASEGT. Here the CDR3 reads CASSEGIRYNEQFF. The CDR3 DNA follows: TGTGCCAGCAGTGAAGGGATTCGGTACAATGAGCAGTTCTTC.

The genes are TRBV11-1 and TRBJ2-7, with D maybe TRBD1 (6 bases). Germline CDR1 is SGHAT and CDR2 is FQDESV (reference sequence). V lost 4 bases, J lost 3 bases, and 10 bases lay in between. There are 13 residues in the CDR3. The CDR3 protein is CASSWGHIYEQYF. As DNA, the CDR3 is TGTGCCAGCAGCTGGGGACATATCTACGAGCAGTACTTC.

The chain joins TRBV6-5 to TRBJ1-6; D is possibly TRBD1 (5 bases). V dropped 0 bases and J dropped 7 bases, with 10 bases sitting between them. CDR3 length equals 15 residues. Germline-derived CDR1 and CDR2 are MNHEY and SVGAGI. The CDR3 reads CASSYSRGINSPLHF. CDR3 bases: TGTGCCAGCAGTTACTCGCGGGGCATCAATTCACCCCTCCACTTT.

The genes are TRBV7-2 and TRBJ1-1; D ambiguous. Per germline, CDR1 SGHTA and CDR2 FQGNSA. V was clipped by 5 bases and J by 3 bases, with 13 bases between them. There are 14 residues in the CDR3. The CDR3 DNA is TGTGCCAGCAGCCGTGGGTCAACGGACACTGAAGCTTTCTTT. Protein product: CASSRGSTDTEAFF.

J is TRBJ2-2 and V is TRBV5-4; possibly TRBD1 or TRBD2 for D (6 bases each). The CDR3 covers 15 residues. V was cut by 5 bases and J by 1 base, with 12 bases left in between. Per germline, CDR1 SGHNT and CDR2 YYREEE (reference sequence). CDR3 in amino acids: CASSSGALNTGELFF. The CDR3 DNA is TGTGCCAGCAGTTCGGGGGCTCTGAACACCGGGGAGCTGTTTTTT. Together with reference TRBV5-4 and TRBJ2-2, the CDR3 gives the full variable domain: ETGVTQSPTHLIKTRGQQVTLRCSSQSGHNTVSWYQQALGQGPQFIFQYYREEENGRGNFPPRFSGLQFPNYSSELNVNALELDDSALYLCASSSGALNTGELFFGEGSRLTVL.

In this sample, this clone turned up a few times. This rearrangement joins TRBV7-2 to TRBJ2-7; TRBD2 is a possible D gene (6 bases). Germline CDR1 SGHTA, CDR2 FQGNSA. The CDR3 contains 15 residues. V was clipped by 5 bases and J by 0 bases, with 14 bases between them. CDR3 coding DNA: TGTGCCAGCAGCCCCGCCGGGACTGCCTCCTACGAGCAGTACTTC. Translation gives CASSPAGTASYEQYF.

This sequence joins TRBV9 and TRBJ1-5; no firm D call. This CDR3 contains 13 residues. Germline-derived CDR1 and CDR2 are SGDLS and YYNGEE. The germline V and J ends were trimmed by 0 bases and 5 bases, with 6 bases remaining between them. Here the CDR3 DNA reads TGTGCCAGCAGCGTAGGCGACGATCAGCCCCAGCATTTT. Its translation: CASSVGDDQPQHF.